The rows below give T cell receptor beta chains drawn from one sample of a study of STAT5B mutations in CD4+ large granular lymphocyte leukemia. Measured with immunoSEQ multiplex PCR; TCRdb has only the in-frame clones, and not every one. The sample lists roughly 38,000 clones, about 80% occurring once. The sample was CD4+ T cells from blood buffy coats. The receptor source for this set is a human donor in good health. Both conserved end residues are part of each CDR3. A D gene is named only where the DNA matches it firmly. Part of the rows lack a size; the others show once, few, many or a class for expanded clones.

J,D,V,size,length,CDR3,DNA
TRBJ2-3,-,TRBV5-1,-,13,CASSFGQTDTQYF,TGCGCCAGCAGCTTCGGACAGACAGATACGCAGTATTTT
TRBJ2-4,-,TRBV19,once,15,CASTASGAGKNIQYF,TGTGCCAGTACCGCATCGGGGGCCGGCAAAAACATTCAGTACTTC
TRBJ1-4,-,TRBV6-5,-,15,CASSYSWGGAEKLFF,TGTGCCAGCAGTTACTCGTGGGGGGGGGCTGAAAAACTGTTTTTT
TRBJ2-2,-,TRBV4-2,-,17,CASSQDGGMANTGELFF,TGTGCCAGCAGCCAAGATGGCGGCATGGCCAACACCGGGGAGCTGTTTTTT
TRBJ1-3,-,TRBV18,few,17,CASSPSSDTHSGNTIYF,TGTGCCAGCTCACCATCTTCGGACACGCACTCTGGAAACACCATATATTTT
TRBJ2-7,-,TRBV5-5,-,15,CASSLGVSVIYEQYF,TGTGCCAGCAGCTTGGGGGTTAGCGTCATCTACGAGCAGTACTTC
TRBJ1-1,-,TRBV5-1,few,14,CASTYSVSDTEAFF,TGCGCCAGCACGTATTCGGTATCGGACACTGAAGCTTTCTTT
TRBJ2-5,-,TRBV5-8,-,11,CASSLMRIGYF,TGTGCCAGCAGCTTGATGAGGATCGGGTACTTC
TRBJ1-5,TRBD1,TRBV12-5,-,15,CASGEGQSSNQPQHF,TGTGCTAGTGGGGAGGGACAGAGTAGCAATCAGCCCCAGCATTTT
TRBJ1-5,-,TRBV30,few,13,CAWSEGDYQPQHF,TGTGCCTGGAGTGAAGGGGACTATCAGCCCCAGCATTTT
TRBJ2-4,-,TRBV19,once,18,CASSTRDKTLLAKNIQYF,TGTGCCAGTAGCACCCGGGACAAAACTTTACTAGCCAAAAACATTCAGTACTTC
TRBJ1-2,TRBD1,TRBV5-1,-,15,CASSPSTGPIGSYTF,TGCGCCAGCAGCCCCTCGACAGGGCCAATCGGCAGCTACACCTTC
TRBJ2-1,-,TRBV19,-,15,CASTPGVFSRNEQFF,TGTGCCAGTACCCCCGGTGTTTTTAGCAGAAATGAGCAGTTCTTC
TRBJ2-1,TRBD2,TRBV5-1,-,17,CASSLGRAGGRGNEQFF,TGCGCCAGCAGCCTTGGACGAGCGGGGGGCCGAGGGAATGAGCAGTTCTTC
TRBJ2-7,TRBD1,TRBV6-5,-,15,CASSGRDRGSYEQYF,TGTGCCAGCAGTGGCCGGGACAGGGGAAGTTACGAGCAGTACTTC
TRBJ2-7,TRBD2,TRBV18,-,15,CASSRLAGDPYEQYF,TGTGCCAGCTCACGACTAGCGGGGGACCCTTACGAGCAGTACTTC
TRBJ2-7,TRBD2,TRBV5-4,few,14,CASRTSGGTYEQYF,TGTGCCAGCAGAACTAGCGGGGGGACGTACGAGCAGTACTTC
TRBJ2-5,TRBD2,TRBV7-2,once,18,CASSSYPLAGGVGETQYF,TGTGCCAGCAGCTCCTACCCACTAGCGGGGGGGGTCGGGGAGACCCAGTACTTC
TRBJ2-5,TRBD2,TRBV5-1,-,14,CASSPGLDLGTQYF,TGCGCCAGCAGCCCGGGACTAGATTTGGGGACCCAGTACTTC
TRBJ1-2,-,TRBV6-5,once,14,CASSYGDRSYGYTF,TGTGCCAGCAGTTACGGTGACAGGAGCTATGGCTACACCTTC
TRBJ1-3,-,TRBV11-2,-,12,CASSPTGNTIYF,TGTGCCAGCAGCCCGACTGGAAACACCATATATTTT
TRBJ1-1,-,TRBV10-3,once,17,CAISEISQGVGLTEAFF,TGTGCCATCAGTGAAATAAGTCAGGGTGTTGGATTAACTGAAGCTTTCTTT
TRBJ1-1,TRBD1,TRBV6-5,-,15,CASNRDRQMNTEAFF,TGTGCCAGCAACCGGGACAGACAGATGAACACTGAAGCTTTCTTT
TRBJ1-4,-,TRBV30,few,15,CAWSVSQAGNEKLFF,TGTGCCTGGAGTGTATCCCAGGCTGGTAATGAAAAACTGTTTTTT
TRBJ1-6,-,TRBV6-1,-,14,CASSQQGGNSPLHF,TGTGCCAGCAGCCAACAGGGAGGGAATTCACCCCTCCACTTT
TRBJ1-3,-,TRBV5-1,once,11,CASSQGNTIYF,TGCGCCAGCAGCCAGGGAAACACCATATATTTT
TRBJ2-7,-,TRBV6-5,-,15,CASKRRTALSYEQYF,TGTGCCAGCAAAAGGAGGACAGCCCTCTCCTACGAGCAGTACTTC
TRBJ2-3,TRBD2,TRBV7-2,-,15,CASSFLAGVTDTQYF,TGTGCCAGCAGTTTCCTAGCGGGGGTGACAGATACGCAGTATTTT
TRBJ1-2,-,TRBV4-1,once,14,CASSPAGQSTGYTF,TGCGCCAGCAGCCCCGCTGGACAGTCGACTGGCTACACCTTC